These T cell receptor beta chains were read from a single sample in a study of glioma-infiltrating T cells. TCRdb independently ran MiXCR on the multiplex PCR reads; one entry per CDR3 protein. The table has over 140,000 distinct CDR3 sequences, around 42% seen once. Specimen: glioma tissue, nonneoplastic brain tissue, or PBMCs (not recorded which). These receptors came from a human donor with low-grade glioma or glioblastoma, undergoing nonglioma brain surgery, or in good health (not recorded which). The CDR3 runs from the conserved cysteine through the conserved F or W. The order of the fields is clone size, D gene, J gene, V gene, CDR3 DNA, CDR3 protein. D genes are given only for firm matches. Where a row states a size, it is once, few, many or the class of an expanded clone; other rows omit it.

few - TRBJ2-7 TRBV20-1 TGCAGTGCTCTCGGCCAGGGCACCTACGAGCAGTACTTC CSALGQGTYEQYF
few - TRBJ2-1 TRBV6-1 TGTGCCAGACCCGGACAGAGGGCCCAAGAAAATGAGCAGTTCTTC CARPGQRAQENEQFF
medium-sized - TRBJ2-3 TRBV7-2 TGTGCCAGCAGCTTAAACAGGGGAGGAGATACGCAGTATTTT CASSLNRGGDTQYF
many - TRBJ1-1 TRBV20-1 TGCAGTGCTGTACCTGATTTCATGAACACTGAAGCTTTCTTT CSAVPDFMNTEAFF
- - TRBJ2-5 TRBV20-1 TGCAGTGCTAGAGGTCCCCAGGGGTGGGGAGAGACCCAGTACTTC CSARGPQGWGETQYF
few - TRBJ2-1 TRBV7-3 TGTGCCAGCAGCTTATCGCAGGCACCATACAATGAGCAGTTCTTC CASSLSQAPYNEQFF
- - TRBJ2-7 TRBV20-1 TGCAGTATGGGATGGGACCCAGGCGACGAGCAGTACTTC CSMGWDPGDEQYF
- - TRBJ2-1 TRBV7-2 TGTGCCAGCAGCTTAAGGAGCAAGGGCAATGAGCAGTTCTTC CASSLRSKGNEQFF
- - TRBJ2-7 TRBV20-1 TGCAGTGCTAGCAGGACAGACTACGAGCAGTACTTC CSASRTDYEQYF
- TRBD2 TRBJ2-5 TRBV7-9 TGTGCCAGCAGCTGGGGACTAGCGGGTGGGGAGACCCAGTACTTC CASSWGLAGGETQYF
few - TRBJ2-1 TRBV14 TGTGCCAGCAGCCCCCTAGGGTACAATGAGCAGTTCTTC CASSPLGYNEQFF
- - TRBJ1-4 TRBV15 TGTGCCACCAGCAGAGATGGGGGCAGAGCTGAAAAACTGTTTTTT CATSRDGGRAEKLFF
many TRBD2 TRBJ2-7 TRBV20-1 TGCAGTGCTAGAGATACCCAGCGGGAGAGGTACGAGCAGTACTTC CSARDTQRERYEQYF
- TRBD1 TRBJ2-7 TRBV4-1 TGCGCCAGCAGCCAGGGACAGGGAAACTCCTACGAGCAGTACTTC CASSQGQGNSYEQYF
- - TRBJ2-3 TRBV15 TGTGCCACCAGCAGAGACACCACAGGTACGCAGTATTTT CATSRDTTGTQYF
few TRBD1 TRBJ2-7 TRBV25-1 TGTGCCAGCAGTGAATTCAGGGGGAATAGTTACGAGCAGTACTTC CASSEFRGNSYEQYF
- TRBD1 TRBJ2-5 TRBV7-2 TGTGCCAGCAGCTTAGCGGTTGGGACAGGGGGAGAGACCCAGTACTTC CASSLAVGTGGETQYF
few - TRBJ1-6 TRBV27 TGTGCCAGCAGTTTAACAGCAGGTTCACCCCTCCACTTT CASSLTAGSPLHF
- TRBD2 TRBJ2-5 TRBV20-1 TGCAGTGCTAAAGCTCAAACCCTAACTAGCGGGAGCGAGACCCAGTACTTC CSAKAQTLTSGSETQYF
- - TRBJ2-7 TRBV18 TGTGCCAGCTCACCAAGAAGGGGTGCCGAGCAGTACTTC CASSPRRGAEQYF
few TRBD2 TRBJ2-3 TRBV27 TGTGCCAGCAGTCCCCAGGCGGGAGGGCGACGGGATACGCAGTATTTT CASSPQAGGRRDTQYF
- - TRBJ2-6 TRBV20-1 TGCAGTGCTAGAGACATTCCTGGGGCCAACGTCCTGACTTTC CSARDIPGANVLTF
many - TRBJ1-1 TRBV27 TGTGCCAGCAGTTCCGCGGGGGGTGGAATGAACACTGAAGCTTTCTTT CASSSAGGGMNTEAFF
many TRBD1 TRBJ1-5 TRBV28 TGTGCCAGCAGTCTGACAGGGAAAACGGATCAGCCCCAGCATTTT CASSLTGKTDQPQHF
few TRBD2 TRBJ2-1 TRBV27 TGTGCCTCCGGGACTAGCGGGAATGAGCAGTTCTTC CASGTSGNEQFF
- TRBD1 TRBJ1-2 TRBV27 TGTGCCAGCAGTTTAGGGGACAGGCGCTATGGCTACACCTTC CASSLGDRRYGYTF
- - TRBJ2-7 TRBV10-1 TGCGCCAGCAGTGATGGAAGCGGCACCTCCTACGAGCAGTACTTC CASSDGSGTSYEQYF
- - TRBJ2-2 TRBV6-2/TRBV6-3 TGTGCCAGCAGGGTCCCCCTGGGGAACACCGGGGAGCTGTTTTTT CASRVPLGNTGELFF
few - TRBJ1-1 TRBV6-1 TGTGCCAGCAGTGAAATCAGGGGCACTGAAGCTTTCTTT CASSEIRGTEAFF
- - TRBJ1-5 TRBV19 TGTGCCAGTAGTATTGAGCCAGGGAATCAGCCCCAGCATTTT CASSIEPGNQPQHF
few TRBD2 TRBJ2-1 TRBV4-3 TGCGCCAGCAGCCAAGCGGGGGGGTACTCCTACAATGAGCAGTTCTTC CASSQAGGYSYNEQFF
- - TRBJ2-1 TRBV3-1 TGTGCCAGCAGCCAAAACAGTGAGCAGTTCTTC CASSQNSEQFF
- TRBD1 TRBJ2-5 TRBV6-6 TGTGCCACCAACGACAGGGAAGAGACCCAGTACTTC CATNDREETQYF